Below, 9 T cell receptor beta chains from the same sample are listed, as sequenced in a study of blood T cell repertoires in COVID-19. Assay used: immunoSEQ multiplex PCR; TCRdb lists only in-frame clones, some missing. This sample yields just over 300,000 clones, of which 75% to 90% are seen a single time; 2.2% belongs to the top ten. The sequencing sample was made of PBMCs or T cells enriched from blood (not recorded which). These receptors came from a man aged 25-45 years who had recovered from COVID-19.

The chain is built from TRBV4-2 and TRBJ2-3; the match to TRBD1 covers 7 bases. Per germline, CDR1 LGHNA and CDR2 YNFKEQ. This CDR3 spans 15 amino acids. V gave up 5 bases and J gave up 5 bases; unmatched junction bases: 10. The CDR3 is CASSSPGQRRDTQYF. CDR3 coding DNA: TGTGCCAGCAGCTCACCGGGACAGAGAAGAGATACGCAGTATTTT.

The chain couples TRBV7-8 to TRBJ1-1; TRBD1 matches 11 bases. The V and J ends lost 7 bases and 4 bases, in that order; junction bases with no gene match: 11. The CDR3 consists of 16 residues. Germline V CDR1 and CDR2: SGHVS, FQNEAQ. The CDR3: CASTNRGTGGFTEAFF. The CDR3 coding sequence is TGTGCCAGCACTAACCGAGGGACAGGGGGTTTCACTGAAGCTTTCTTT.

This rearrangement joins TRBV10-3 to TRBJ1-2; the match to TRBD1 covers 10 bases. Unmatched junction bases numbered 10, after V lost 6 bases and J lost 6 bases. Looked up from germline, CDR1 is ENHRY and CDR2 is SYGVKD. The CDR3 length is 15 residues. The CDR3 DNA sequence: TGTGCCATCAGCTCGCGGACAGGGGGAACCGATGGCTACACCTTC. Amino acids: CAISSRTGGTDGYTF.

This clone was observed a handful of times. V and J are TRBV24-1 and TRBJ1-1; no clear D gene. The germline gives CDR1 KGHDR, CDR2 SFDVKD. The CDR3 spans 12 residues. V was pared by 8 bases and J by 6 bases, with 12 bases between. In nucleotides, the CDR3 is TGTGCCACCACTGACGGCGGCCCTGAAGCTTTCTTT. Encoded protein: CATTDGGPEAFF.

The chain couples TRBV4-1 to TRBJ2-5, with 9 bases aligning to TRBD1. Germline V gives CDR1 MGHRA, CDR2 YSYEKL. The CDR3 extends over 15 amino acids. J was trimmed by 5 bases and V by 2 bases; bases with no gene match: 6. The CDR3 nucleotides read TGCGCCAGCAGCCAACTAGGGACAGGGTGGGAGACCCAGTACTTC. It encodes CASSQLGTGWETQYF.

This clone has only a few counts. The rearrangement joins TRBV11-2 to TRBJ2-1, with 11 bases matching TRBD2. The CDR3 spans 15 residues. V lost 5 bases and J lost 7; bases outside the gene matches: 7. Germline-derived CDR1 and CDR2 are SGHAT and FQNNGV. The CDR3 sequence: CASSNSGGAGNEQFF. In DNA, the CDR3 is TGTGCCAGCAGCAATAGCGGGGGGGCTGGTAATGAGCAGTTCTTC.

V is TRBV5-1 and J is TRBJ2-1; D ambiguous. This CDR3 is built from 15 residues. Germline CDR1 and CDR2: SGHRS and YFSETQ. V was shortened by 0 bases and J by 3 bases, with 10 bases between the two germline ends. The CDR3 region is CASSLGYSYYNEQFF. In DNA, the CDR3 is TGCGCCAGCAGCTTGGGTTACAGTTACTACAATGAGCAGTTCTTC.

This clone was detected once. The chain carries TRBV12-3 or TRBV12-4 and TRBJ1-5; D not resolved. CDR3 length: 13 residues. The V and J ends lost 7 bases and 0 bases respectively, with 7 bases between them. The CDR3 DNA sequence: TGTGCCAGCAACCTAGGTAGCAATCAGCCCCAGCATTTT. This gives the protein CASNLGSNQPQHF.

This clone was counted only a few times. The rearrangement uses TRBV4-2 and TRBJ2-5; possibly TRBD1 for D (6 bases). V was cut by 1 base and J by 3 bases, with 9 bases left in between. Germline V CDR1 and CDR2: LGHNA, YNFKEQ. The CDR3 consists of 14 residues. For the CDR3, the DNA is TGTGCCAGCAGCCAAGTGGGACACAAAGAGACCCAGTACTTC. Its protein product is CASSQVGHKETQYF.